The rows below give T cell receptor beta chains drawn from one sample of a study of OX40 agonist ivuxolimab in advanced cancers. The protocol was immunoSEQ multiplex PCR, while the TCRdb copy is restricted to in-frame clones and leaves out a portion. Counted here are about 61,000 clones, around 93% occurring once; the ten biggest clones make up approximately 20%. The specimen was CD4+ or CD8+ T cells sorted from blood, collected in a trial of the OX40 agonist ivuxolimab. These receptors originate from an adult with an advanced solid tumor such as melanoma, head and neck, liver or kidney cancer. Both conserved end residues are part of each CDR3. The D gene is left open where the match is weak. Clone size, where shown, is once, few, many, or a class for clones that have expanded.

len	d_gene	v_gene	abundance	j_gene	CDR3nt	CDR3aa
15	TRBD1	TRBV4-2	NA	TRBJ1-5	TGTGCCAGCAGCCAGGTTCAGGGGGATAGTCAGCCCCAGCATTTT	CASSQVQGDSQPQHF
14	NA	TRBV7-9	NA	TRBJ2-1	TGTGCCAGCAGCTTAGTGTTTGGTTACAATGAGCAGTTCTTC	CASSLVFGYNEQFF
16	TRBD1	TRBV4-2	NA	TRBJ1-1	TGTGCCAGCAGCCAGGAAGACAGGGGGGAGAACACTGAAGCTTTCTTT	CASSQEDRGENTEAFF
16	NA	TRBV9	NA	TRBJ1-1	TGTGCCAGCAGCCCTCTACGGAGGGACTCGAACACTGAAGCTTTCTTT	CASSPLRRDSNTEAFF
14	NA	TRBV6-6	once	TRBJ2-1	TGTGCCAGCAGTTATTCGGCTGGCACTAATGAGCAGTTCTTC	CASSYSAGTNEQFF
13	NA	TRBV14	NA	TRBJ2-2	TGTGCCAGCAGCCCGTTCTTGAGCGGGGAGCTGTTTTTT	CASSPFLSGELFF
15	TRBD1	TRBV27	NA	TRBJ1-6	TGTGCCAGCAGTTTACTTGAGGGGGCATATTCACCCCTCCACTTT	CASSLLEGAYSPLHF
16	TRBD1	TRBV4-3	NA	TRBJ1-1	TGCGCCAGCCGACCGCGCTACAGGGGCGGATACACTGAAGCTTTCTTT	CASRPRYRGGYTEAFF
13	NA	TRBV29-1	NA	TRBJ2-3	TGCAGCGTTTTAGCGGAGATCACAGATACGCAGTATTTT	CSVLAEITDTQYF
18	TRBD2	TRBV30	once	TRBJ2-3	TGTGCCTGGGAACCCGGGACTAGCGGGAAGATCAGCACAGATACGCAGTATTTT	CAWEPGTSGKISTDTQYF
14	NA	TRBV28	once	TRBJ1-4	TGTGCCAGCAGCTTCGGCCCGCTGATGGGGTGGCTGTTTTTT	CASSFGPLMGWLFF
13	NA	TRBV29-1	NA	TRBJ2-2	TGCAGCTGGTCGAAGGGGAACACCGGGGAGCTGTTTTTT	CSWSKGNTGELFF
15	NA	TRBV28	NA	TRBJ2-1	TGTGCCAGCAGTTTACATAACTCCCTTTACAATGAGCAGTTCTTC	CASSLHNSLYNEQFF
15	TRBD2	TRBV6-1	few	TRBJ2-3	TGTGCCAGCAGTGGACTAGCGGGAGGCACAGATACGCAGTATTTT	CASSGLAGGTDTQYF
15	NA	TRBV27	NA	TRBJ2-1	TGTGCCAGCAGTTTATCCGGTTACGGGGGAAATGAGCAGTTCTTC	CASSLSGYGGNEQFF
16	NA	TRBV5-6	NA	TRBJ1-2	TGTGCCAGCAGCTTGGGAATGCTGACCCCGCCTTATGGCTACACCTTC	CASSLGMLTPPYGYTF
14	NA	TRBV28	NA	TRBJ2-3	TGTGCCAGCAGTTTACTAACTAGCACAGATACGCAGTATTTT	CASSLLTSTDTQYF
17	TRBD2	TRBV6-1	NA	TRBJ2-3	TGTGCCAGCAGTGAGTCGACTAGCGGGAGTCTGGGAGATACGCAGTATTTT	CASSESTSGSLGDTQYF
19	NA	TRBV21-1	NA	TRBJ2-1	TGTGCCAGCAGCACGGGACTAGCGGGAGTAGGGATCTCCTACAATGAGCAGTTCTTC	CASSTGLAGVGISYNEQFF
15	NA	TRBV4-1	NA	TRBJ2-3	TGCGCCAGCAGCCGTGACTCTAGGAGCACAGATACGCAGTATTTT	CASSRDSRSTDTQYF
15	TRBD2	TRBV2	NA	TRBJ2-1	TGTGCCAGCAGGAAAACTAGCGGGGAAAACAATGAGCAGTTCTTC	CASRKTSGENNEQFF
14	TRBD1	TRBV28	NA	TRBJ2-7	TGTGCCAGCAGGGGGCCAGGGACAGCCTACGAGCAGTACTTC	CASRGPGTAYEQYF
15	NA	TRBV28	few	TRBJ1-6	TGTGCCAGCAGTCCACCCGGGCAGGGGAATTCACCCCTCCACTTT	CASSPPGQGNSPLHF
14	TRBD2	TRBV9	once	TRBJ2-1	TGTGCCAGCAGCGTCGGGGGGGCCTACAATGAGCAGTTCTTC	CASSVGGAYNEQFF
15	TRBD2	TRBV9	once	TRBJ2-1	TGTGCCAGCAGCGTTAGCGGTAGCGGGGGTAATGAGCAGTTCTTC	CASSVSGSGGNEQFF
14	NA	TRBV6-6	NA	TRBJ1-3	TGTGCCAGCAGTTACCTGTTCTCTGGAAACACCATATATTTT	CASSYLFSGNTIYF
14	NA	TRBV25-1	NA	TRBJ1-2	TGTGCCAGCAGTGAAAGGGACGGCCTCTATGGCTACACCTTC	CASSERDGLYGYTF
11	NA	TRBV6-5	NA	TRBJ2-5	TGTGCCAGCAGTTTCTTAGAGACCCAGTACTTC	CASSFLETQYF
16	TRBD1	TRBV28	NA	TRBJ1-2	TGTGCCAGCAGTAGTGTCACCCGGACAGGGGCGGATGGCTACACCTTC	CASSSVTRTGADGYTF
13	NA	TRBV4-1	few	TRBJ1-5	TGCGCCAGCAGCCAAAACAGTTTCCAGCCCCAGCATTTT	CASSQNSFQPQHF
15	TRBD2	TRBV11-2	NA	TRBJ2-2	TGTGCCAGCAGCCCGGGACTAGCGTTAGCCGGGGAGCTGTTTTTT	CASSPGLALAGELFF
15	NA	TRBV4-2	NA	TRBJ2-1	TGTGCCAGCAGCCAAGAGGAAGGTCTGGGGAATGAGCAGTTCTTC	CASSQEEGLGNEQFF
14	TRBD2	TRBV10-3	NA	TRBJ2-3	TGTGCCATCGGGGCTAGCGGGGGCACAGATACGCAGTATTTT	CAIGASGGTDTQYF
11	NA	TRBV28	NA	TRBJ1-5	TGTGCCAGCAGCGGGGATCAGCCCCAGCATTTT	CASSGDQPQHF
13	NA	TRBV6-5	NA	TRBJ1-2	TGTGCCAGCAGTCCCCGGGCGGGGGTAGGCTACACCTTC	CASSPRAGVGYTF
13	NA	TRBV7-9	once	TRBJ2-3	TGTGCCAGCAGCTTTGCCTACACAGATACGCAGTATTTT	CASSFAYTDTQYF
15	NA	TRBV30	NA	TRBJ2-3	TGTGCCTGGGGGCGGGGGCAGGCCAGCACAGATACGCAGTATTTT	CAWGRGQASTDTQYF
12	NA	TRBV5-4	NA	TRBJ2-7	TGTGCCAGCAGCTTGGGGAATGGCGAGCAGTACTTC	CASSLGNGEQYF
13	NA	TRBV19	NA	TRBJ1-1	TGTGCCAGTAGTATACACTTGGCTGGAGAAGCTTTCTTT	CASSIHLAGEAFF
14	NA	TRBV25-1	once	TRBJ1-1	TGTGCCAGCAGGGGATCGACAGGACCTTGGGAAGCTTTCTTT	CASRGSTGPWEAFF
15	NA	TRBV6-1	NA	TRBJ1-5	TGTGCCAGCAGTGAATGGGGCCAGGGCGGGCAGCCCCAGCATTTT	CASSEWGQGGQPQHF
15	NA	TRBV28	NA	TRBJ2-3	TGTGCCAGCAGTATCCCCCAGGGTTGGTCAGATACGCAGTATTTT	CASSIPQGWSDTQYF
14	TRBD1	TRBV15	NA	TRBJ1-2	TGTGCCACCAGCAAAGGGACAGGGGAACCCGGCTACACCTTC	CATSKGTGEPGYTF
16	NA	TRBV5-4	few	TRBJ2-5	TGTGCCAGCAGCTTGGATCTCGGGGGAGCTGGAGAGACCCAGTACTTC	CASSLDLGGAGETQYF
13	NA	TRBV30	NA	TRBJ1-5	TGTGCCTGGAGTGTGTGGGGAAATCAGCCCCAGCATTTT	CAWSVWGNQPQHF
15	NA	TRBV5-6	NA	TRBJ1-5	TGTGCCAGCAGCTTTAGACAGGACCACAATCAGCCCCAGCATTTT	CASSFRQDHNQPQHF
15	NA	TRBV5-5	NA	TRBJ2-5	TGTGCCAGCAGCCCTCGAGGACAGTACCAAGAGACCCAGTACTTC	CASSPRGQYQETQYF
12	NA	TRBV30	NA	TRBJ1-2	TGTGCCTCTGTATGGGGCTTCCGAGGCTACACCTTC	CASVWGFRGYTF
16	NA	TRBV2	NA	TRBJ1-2	TGTGCCAGCAGGAACACGGGGGTCTTGCCAAACTATGGCTACACCTTC	CASRNTGVLPNYGYTF
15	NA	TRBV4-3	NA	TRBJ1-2	TGCGCCAGCAGCCAAGATTTTTCAAATGGGCATGGCTACACCTTC	CASSQDFSNGHGYTF
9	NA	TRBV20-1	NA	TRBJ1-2	TGCAGTGCCCCCGGAGGCTACACCTTC	CSAPGGYTF
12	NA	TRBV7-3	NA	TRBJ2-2	TGTGCCAGCCCCGTGCGGGCCGGGGAGCTGTTTTTT	CASPVRAGELFF
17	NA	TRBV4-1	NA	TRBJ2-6	TGCGCCAGCAGCTTCGCAGGGGGGGACTCTGGGGCCAACGTCCTGACTTTC	CASSFAGGDSGANVLTF
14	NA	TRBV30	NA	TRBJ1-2	TGTGCCTGGAGGGGGTTGGGGAGTGGCTCTGGCTACACCTTC	CAWRGLGSGSGYTF
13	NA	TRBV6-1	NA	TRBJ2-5	TGTGCCAGCAGCAATCGGCCGGGAGAGACCCAGTACTTC	CASSNRPGETQYF
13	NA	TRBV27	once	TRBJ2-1	TGTGCCAGCAGTATGGGGGGAGACGTTGAGCAGTTCTTC	CASSMGGDVEQFF
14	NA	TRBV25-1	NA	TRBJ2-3	TGTGCCAGCAGCCGTACCTTAGGGGTAGATACGCAGTATTTT	CASSRTLGVDTQYF
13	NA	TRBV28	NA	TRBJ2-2	TGTGCCAGCGGGAACAGGGTCACCGGGGAGCTGTTTTTT	CASGNRVTGELFF